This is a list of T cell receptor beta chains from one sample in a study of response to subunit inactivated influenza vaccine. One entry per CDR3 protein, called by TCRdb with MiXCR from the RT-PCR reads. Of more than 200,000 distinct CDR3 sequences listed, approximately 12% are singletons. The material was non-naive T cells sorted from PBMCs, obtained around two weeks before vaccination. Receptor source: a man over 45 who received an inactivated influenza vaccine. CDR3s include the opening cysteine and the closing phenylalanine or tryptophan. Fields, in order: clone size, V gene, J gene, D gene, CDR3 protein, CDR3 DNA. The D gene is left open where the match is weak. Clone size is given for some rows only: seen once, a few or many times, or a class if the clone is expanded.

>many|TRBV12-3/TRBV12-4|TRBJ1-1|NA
CASSLNLVQEAFF
TGTGCCAGCAGTTTAAATCTTGTACAGGAAGCTTTCTTT
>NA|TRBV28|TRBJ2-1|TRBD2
CATGLAPYNEQFF
TGTGCCACAGGACTAGCACCCTACAATGAGCAGTTCTTC
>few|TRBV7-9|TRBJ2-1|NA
CASSLVLASDEQFF
TGTGCCAGCAGCTTAGTGCTAGCGTCGGATGAGCAGTTCTTC
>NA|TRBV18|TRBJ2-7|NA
CASSPSDEQYF
TGTGCCAGCTCACCAAGCGACGAGCAGTACTTC
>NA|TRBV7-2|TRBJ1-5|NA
CASSLFRDQPQHF
TGTGCCAGCAGCTTATTCAGGGATCAGCCCCAGCATTTT
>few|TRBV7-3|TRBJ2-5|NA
CASSLSVGQGTQYF
TGTGCCAGCAGCTTAAGTGTGGGGCAGGGGACCCAGTACTTC
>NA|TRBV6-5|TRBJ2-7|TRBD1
CASSFDRGAYEQYF
TGTGCCAGCAGTTTCGACAGGGGAGCCTACGAGCAGTACTTC
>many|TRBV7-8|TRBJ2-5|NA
CASSFGTLQETQYF
TGTGCCAGCAGCTTTGGGACATTACAAGAGACCCAGTACTTC
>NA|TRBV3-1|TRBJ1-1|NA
CASSQYTGGNTEAFF
TGTGCCAGCAGCCAATACACCGGGGGGAACACTGAAGCTTTCTTT
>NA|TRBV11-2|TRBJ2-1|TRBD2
CASSLVSGRNLEQFF
TGTGCCAGCAGCTTAGTTAGCGGGAGGAATCTCGAGCAGTTCTTC
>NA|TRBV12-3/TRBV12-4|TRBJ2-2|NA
CASRTNANTGELFF
TGTGCCAGCAGGACCAACGCGAACACCGGGGAGCTGTTTTTT
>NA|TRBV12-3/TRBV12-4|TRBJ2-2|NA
CASSLPALMAGELFF
TGTGCCAGCAGTTTGCCGGCCTTGATGGCCGGGGAGCTGTTTTTT
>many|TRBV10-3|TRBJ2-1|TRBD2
CAIRASGSKEEQFF
TGTGCCATCAGGGCTAGCGGGAGTAAGGAAGAGCAGTTCTTC
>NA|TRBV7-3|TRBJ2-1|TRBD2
CASSLYGTSLDNEQFF
TGTGCCAGCAGCTTATATGGGACTAGCTTAGACAATGAGCAGTTCTTC
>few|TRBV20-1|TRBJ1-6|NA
CSAISASDSPLHF
TGCAGTGCTATATCAGCTTCGGATTCACCCCTCCACTTT
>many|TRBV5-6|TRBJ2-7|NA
CASSLRQNYEQYF
TGTGCCAGCAGCTTGCGACAGAACTACGAGCAGTACTTC
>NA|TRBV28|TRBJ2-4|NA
CASSLGSLYIQYF
TGTGCCAGCAGTTTAGGGTCTCTTTACATTCAGTACTTC